This T cell receptor (beta chain) stems from a study of beta chain features in type 1 diabetes. General study findings and limits: Small HLA sub-analyses could not settle whether HLA shapes TCRB rearrangement.

In the case of this clone: The antigen remains unidentified.

Since all of the isolated RNA was reverse transcribed, expressed TCRB transcripts were what got sequenced. Sequencing used immunoSEQ multiplex PCR; TCRdb keeps in-frame clones, though not all of them. The repertoire holds roughly 300,000 clones, with 14% as singletons. The sequence derives from a man aged 30 to 45 in good health. Material for sequencing was central memory CD4+ T cells from blood.

The CDR3 sequence: CASSGGGALDQYF. The CDR3 coding sequence is TGTGCCAGCAGTGGTGGTGGCGCGTTGGACCAGTACTTC. V and J are TRBV28 and TRBJ2-5, with D unresolved. The CDR3 sequence is 13 residues long. The germline V gene has CDR1 MDHEN and CDR2 SYDVKM. The V end lost 5 bases, the J end lost 10 bases, and 17 bases lay between the germline ends.